The clone carrying this TCR beta chain came up many times. The antigen remains unidentified. Germline V gene data show CDR1 as SGHRS and CDR2 as YFSETQ. The CDR3 runs to 12 residues. Trimming pared 0 bases from V and 4 bases from J, leaving 5 bases between. In TCRdb, the 5' RACE reads were re-called with MiXCR into one record per CDR3 protein. The repertoire has approximately 120,000 distinct CDR3 sequences, about 7.4% of them found once; the top ten carry 2% to 3%. This sample is drawn from a study of T cells after yellow fever vaccination. Study results and caveats: Shared CD4/CD8 clonotypes were a small share, likely from convergent recombination. Contaminating bulk clonotypes could be abundant in FACS-sorted repertoires. Booster sampling recovered most clones from primary vaccination (under 98% CD4, around 90% CD8).

V gene TRBV5-1 combines with J gene TRBJ2-7; unclear D gene. The specimen comprised CD4+ T cells sorted from PBMCs, sampled more than 8 days after the first yellow fever vaccination. This TCR derives from a man younger than 35 who received the YFV17D yellow fever vaccine. The CDR3 bases are TGCGCCAGCAGCTTGGAAGGATACGAGCAGTACGTC. Its protein product is CASSLEGYEQYV.